The clone carrying this TCR beta chain was counted a few times. This sample was taken from a study of blood T cells in healthy people across ages. Whole-study context: Using template switching, researchers captured about one barcoded beta molecule for each two T cells.

Drawing of peripheral blood yielded 7.5 to 10 milliliters from each donor. A sample-barcoded 5' primer and a J-beta primer mix were used in a second PCR of roughly 7 to 12 cycles. A minimum of 2.5 million CDR3-containing paired-end reads was obtained for each sample. TCRdb itself ran the 5' RACE reads through MiXCR, one entry per CDR3 protein. Of about 770,000 distinct CDR3 sequences listed, approximately 48% are singletons. The receptor was isolated from a man aged 55 to 70 in good health. Sequencing was performed on blood.

The CDR3 region is CASSPGHIETQYF. As DNA, the CDR3 is TGCGCCAGCAGCCCCGGACATATCGAGACCCAGTACTTC. The chain couples TRBV4-3 to TRBJ2-5, with D perhaps matching TRBD1 (5 bases). The CDR3 totals 13 residues. Trimming took off 4 bases at V and 5 bases at J, with 11 bases between the two ends. From germline, CDR1 is LGHNA and CDR2 YSLEER.